This T cell receptor (beta chain) is from a study of identical twins. Germline-derived CDR1 and CDR2 are SEHNR and FQNEAQ (reference sequence). The CDR3 covers 12 residues. V shed 4 bases, J shed 6 bases, and the junction held 2 bases outside the gene matches. cDNA molecules carried unique molecular identifiers, and template switching added a universal primer site. TCRdb passed the 5' RACE reads through MiXCR, listing each CDR3 protein once. This table holds about 340,000 distinct CDR3 sequences, around an eighth found once. This clonotype was recorded a few times. These same records also appear under a second study, on yellow fever vaccine responses in identical twins.

The chain carries TRBV7-9 and TRBJ1-2, with 7 bases fitting TRBD1. Source material: CD8+ T cells sorted from blood. This receptor was taken from a woman between 18 and 29 years old in good health. The CDR3 DNA follows: TGTGCCAGCAGCTATCAGGGGGATGGCTACACCTTC. Translated, it gives CASSYQGDGYTF.